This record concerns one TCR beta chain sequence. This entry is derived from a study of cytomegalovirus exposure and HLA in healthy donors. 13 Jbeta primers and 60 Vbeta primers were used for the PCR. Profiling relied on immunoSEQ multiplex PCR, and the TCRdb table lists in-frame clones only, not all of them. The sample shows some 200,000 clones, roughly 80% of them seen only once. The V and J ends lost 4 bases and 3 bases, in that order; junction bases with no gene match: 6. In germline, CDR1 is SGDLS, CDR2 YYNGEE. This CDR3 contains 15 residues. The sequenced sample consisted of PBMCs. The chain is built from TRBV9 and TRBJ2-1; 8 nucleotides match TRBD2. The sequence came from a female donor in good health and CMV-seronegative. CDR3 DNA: TGTGCCAGCAGCCTTAGCGGGACTCTCTACAATGAGCAGTTCTTC. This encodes CASSLSGTLYNEQFF.